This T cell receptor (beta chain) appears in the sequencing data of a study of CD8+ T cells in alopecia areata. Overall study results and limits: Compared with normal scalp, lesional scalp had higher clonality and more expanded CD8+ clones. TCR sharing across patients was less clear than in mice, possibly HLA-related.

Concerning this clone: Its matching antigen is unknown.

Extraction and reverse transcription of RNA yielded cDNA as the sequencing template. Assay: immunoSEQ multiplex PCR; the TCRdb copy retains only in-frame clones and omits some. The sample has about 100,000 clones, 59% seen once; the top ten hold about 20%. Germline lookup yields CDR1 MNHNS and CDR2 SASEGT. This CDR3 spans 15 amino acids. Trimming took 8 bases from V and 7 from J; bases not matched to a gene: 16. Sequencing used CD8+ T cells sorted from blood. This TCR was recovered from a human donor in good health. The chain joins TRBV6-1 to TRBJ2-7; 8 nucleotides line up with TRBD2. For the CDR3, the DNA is TGTGCCAGCGCTCCCTCCTACGGGGGGGCCGGGGAGCAGTACTTC. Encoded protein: CASAPSYGGAGEQYF.